This T cell receptor beta chain came from a study of shared clonotypes between healthy human individuals. Turning to the study itself: Donors, aged 18 to 49, were a couple of women and three men. CD4 naive and CD4 memory each took three plates per donor, while CD8 naive took two and CD8 memory one.

Notes on the study in general: What naive subsets generally showed was a larger estimated richness than memory subsets showed.

Germline CDR1 SGHTA, CDR2 FQGNSA. The CDR3 extends over 15 amino acids. V dropped 0 bases and J dropped 3 bases, with 9 bases sitting between them. Measured with immunoSEQ multiplex PCR; TCRdb has only the in-frame clones, and not every one. The data hold some 2,000,000 clones, with over 85% observed a single time. For this clone: Its target is unknown.

The chain links TRBV7-2 to TRBJ1-3; unclear D gene. The sample taken for sequencing was naive CD4+ T cells sorted from blood. Subset specified: CD45RA+ positively selected. This clonotype was sampled from a man younger than 35 in good health. This chain's CDR3 is CASSLALVRGNTIYF. The CDR3 region has the DNA TGTGCCAGCAGCTTAGCCCTTGTCCGTGGAAACACCATATATTTT.